This TCR beta chain was profiled in a study of T cell responses to AZD1222 COVID-19 vaccine. This CDR3 is 13 amino acids long. Germline CDR1 reads LNHDA; CDR2 reads SQIVND (reference sequence). Trimming took 3 bases from V and 7 from J, leaving 7 bases between them. Profiled with immunoSEQ multiplex PCR; TCRdb holds only in-frame clones, not every one. The sample carries around 150,000 clones, about nine tenths recorded once. Overall study results and limits: Most donors were white British and more were female, and clonal diversity was possibly underestimated. Regions left unmutated in variants are reportedly the target of nearly half of spike-specific TCRs.

The count of this clone is one. What it binds is unknown. This material consisted of peripheral blood, taken on day 0 of AZD1222 vaccination. The receptor was isolated from an adult in good health. The V and J genes are TRBV19 and TRBJ1-6; D is uncertain. CDR3 in DNA: TGTGCCAGTAGTATGCAGAGAAATTCACCCCTCCACTTT. It encodes CASSMQRNSPLHF.